Shown below are 8 T cell receptor beta chains from a single sample sequenced in a study of shared clonotypes between healthy human individuals. Method: immunoSEQ multiplex PCR; TCRdb's copy keeps in-frame clones and lacks some. In the table there are hundreds of thousands of clones, less than 80% of which are singletons. The sequenced material came from memory CD4+ T cells sorted from blood. The subset here: CD45RA-negative fraction. The receptors originated from a woman between 25 and 40 years old in good health.

The rearrangement uses TRBV10-3 and TRBJ2-5, with 7 positions matching TRBD1. Germline V lookup: CDR1 ENHRY, CDR2 SYGVKD. The V segment lost 4 bases and the J segment 2 bases; nucleotides outside the gene matches: 1. This CDR3 contains 13 residues. The CDR3 DNA is TGTGCCATCAGTGCGGGACAGCAAGAGACCCAGTACTTC. It is translated as CAISAGQQETQYF.

As to this clone: Other DNA sequences from this sample encode an identical CDR3 as well. The rearrangement links TRBV2 to TRBJ1-5, with TRBD1 matching over 8 bases. The CDR3 is made up of 14 amino acids. The trim removed 6 bases at V and 2 bases at J, leaving 3 bases unmatched. The germline V gene has CDR1 SNHLY and CDR2 FYNNEI. In nucleotides, the CDR3 is TGTGCCAGCAGCGGGACAGGCGGCAATCAGCCCCAGCATTTT. Amino acids: CASSGTGGNQPQHF. Supplemented by reference TRBV2 and TRBJ1-5, the full variable domain reads EPEVTQTPSHQVTQMGQEVILRCVPISNHLYFYWYRQILGQKVEFLVSFYNNEISEKSEIFDDQFSVERPDGSNFTLKIRSTKLEDSAMYFCASSGTGGNQPQHFGDGTRLSIL.

A few counts support this clone. This chain links TRBV11-2 with TRBJ1-1, with 8 bases fitting TRBD1. The CDR3 is 15 residues long. The junction had 6 bases not matched to a gene; V was cut back by 5 bases and J by 1 base. Germline values: CDR1 SGHAT, CDR2 FQNNGV. The chain's CDR3 is CASSPSTGANTEAFF. As DNA, the CDR3 is TGTGCCAGCAGCCCCTCGACAGGGGCGAACACTGAAGCTTTCTTT.

The chain combines TRBV9 with TRBJ2-7; D unresolved. V was pared by 0 bases and J by 0 bases, with 10 bases between. The CDR3 is 15 amino acids. Germline CDR1 and CDR2: SGDLS and YYNGEE. The CDR3 bases are TGTGCCAGCAGCGTAGGGGTTGAGAGCTCCTACGAGCAGTACTTC. It translates to CASSVGVESSYEQYF.

The V gene is TRBV28, the J gene TRBJ2-2; D remains ambiguous. CDR1 is MDHEN, CDR2 SYDVKM, per germline. The V end was cut by 6 bases, the J end by 2 bases, with 7 bases between. CDR3 length: 13 amino acids. CDR3 nucleotides: TGTGCCAGCAGATCGCCCAACACCGGGGAGCTGTTTTTT. Protein sequence: CASRSPNTGELFF.

The chain recombines TRBV2 with TRBJ2-4; 16 bases align to TRBD2. Germline V gene sequence: CDR1 SNHLY, CDR2 FYNNEI. Trimming cost V 3 bases and J 6 bases; bases outside gene matches: 17. The CDR3 consists of 21 residues. The CDR3 DNA sequence: TGTGCCAGCAGTGAGGGGGGGCCCTTGGGACTAGCGGGAGGGCCTGGAAACATTCAGTACTTC. Its protein product is CASSEGGPLGLAGGPGNIQYF.

The V call is TRBV6-5, the J call TRBJ2-5; 13 bases match TRBD2. The V gene end was trimmed by 5 bases and the J gene end by 5 bases; junction bases not matched to a gene: 2. Germline V gene sequence: CDR1 MNHEY, CDR2 SVGAGI. The CDR3 consists of 14 residues. CDR3 nucleotides: TGTGCCAGCAGTGGACTAGCGGGAGTGGAGACCCAGTACTTC. This sequence encodes CASSGLAGVETQYF.

About this clone: This sequence is one base from a far larger clone and is likely a read error. The sample contains more than one DNA sequence encoding this CDR3. V gene TRBV7-2 combines with J gene TRBJ1-1; no firm D call. V lost 4 bases and J lost 1, with 7 bases in between. The CDR3 loop spans 13 amino acids. Germline V gives CDR1 SGHTA, CDR2 FQGNSA. CDR3 bases: TGTGCCAGCAGCTCACAAAGGAACACTGAAGCTTTCTTT. Translated: CASSSQRNTEAFF.